Below are 7 T cell receptor beta chains sequenced from a single sample in a study of cytomegalovirus exposure and HLA in healthy donors. The PCR employed 60 Vbeta primers together with 13 Jbeta primers. Repertoires were generated with immunoSEQ multiplex PCR, while TCRdb's copy carries only in-frame clones and drops some. The table records 150,000 to 200,000 clones, around three quarters of them present only once. Sample: PBMCs. These receptors were obtained from a woman aged 30 to 39 in good health and CMV-seropositive.

This rearrangement joins TRBV6-5 to TRBJ1-1; D is uncertain. From germline, CDR1 is MNHEY and CDR2 SVGAGI. This CDR3 region has 14 residues. V gave up 5 bases and J gave up 3 bases, with 13 bases separating them. The CDR3 protein is CASSNRGFDTEAFF. The CDR3 DNA sequence: TGTGCCAGCAGTAACCGGGGATTTGACACTGAAGCTTTCTTT.

This rearrangement joins TRBV5-1 to TRBJ2-5, with 16 positions matching TRBD2. The CDR3 extends over 17 amino acids. The trim removed 4 bases at V and 5 bases at J, leaving 8 bases unmatched. Per germline, CDR1 SGHRS and CDR2 YFSETQ. CDR3 sequence reads: CASSPGLAGGPWETQYF. CDR3 DNA sequence: TGCGCCAGCAGCCCGGGACTAGCGGGGGGGCCCTGGGAGACCCAGTACTTC.

The chain joins TRBV30 to TRBJ1-5; TRBD1 might be the D (6 bases). The CDR3 contains 17 residues. V was shortened by 2 bases and J by 0 bases, with 17 bases between the two germline ends. Germline CDR1 is GTSNPN and CDR2 is SVGIG (reference sequence). As DNA, the CDR3 is TGTGCCTGGAGTTTGGCAGGGGATCTGTATAGCAATCAGCCCCAGCATTTT. This codes for CAWSLAGDLYSNQPQHF.

This chain joins TRBV29-1 and TRBJ1-2; weak D call: TRBD1 (6 bases). This CDR3 has 13 amino acids. The V gene's germline CDR1 is SQVTM and CDR2 ANQGSEA. Trimming took off 7 bases at V and 2 bases at J, with 14 bases between the two ends. The CDR3 reads CSATIQGNYGYTF. CDR3 nucleotide sequence: TGCAGCGCAACGATACAGGGCAACTATGGCTACACCTTC. Supplemented by reference TRBV29-1 and TRBJ1-2, the full variable domain reads SAVISQKPSRDICQRGTSLTIQCQVDSQVTMMFWYRQQPGQSLTLIATANQGSEATYESGFVIDKFPISRPNLTFSTLTVSNMSPEDSSIYLCSATIQGNYGYTFGSGTRLTVV.

This clone has more than one count but fewer than ten. The V and J genes are TRBV7-8 and TRBJ2-7; D possibly corresponds to TRBD2 (6 bases). This CDR3 has 15 residues. Trimming cost V 1 base and J 0 bases, with 10 bases left between them. Germline values: CDR1 SGHVS, CDR2 FQNEAQ. The DNA of the CDR3 is TGTGCCAGCAGCTTAGGCCGGCGGGGCTCCTACGAGCAGTACTTC. It specifies CASSLGRRGSYEQYF.

This clone occurred once. The chain combines TRBV10-2 with TRBJ1-1, with a weak D call TRBD1 (6 bases). The CDR3 is made up of 15 amino acids. Germline loops: CDR1 WSHSY, CDR2 SAAADI. V was trimmed by 8 bases and J by 1 base, leaving 17 bases between them. The CDR3 DNA reads as TGCGCCAGCCAGACTGGGGGGGCTTGGAACACTGAAGCTTTCTTT. As protein: CASQTGGAWNTEAFF.

The chain combines TRBV2 with TRBJ2-1; TRBD2 agrees at 9 bases. The CDR3 totals 16 residues. V was clipped by 7 bases and J by 5 bases; unmatched bases: 12. CDR1 is SNHLY, CDR2 FYNNEI, per germline. As DNA, the CDR3 is TGTGCCAGCACCCGAGAGGTAGCGGGGGAACACAATGAGCAGTTCTTC. It specifies CASTREVAGEHNEQFF.